The rows below give T cell receptor beta chains drawn from one sample of a study of prognosis after radiotherapy for stage I lung cancer. TCRdb called the multiplex PCR reads again in MiXCR, with one record for every CDR3 protein. The table records over 30,000 distinct CDR3 sequences, about 24% of them present only once. The sequenced sample was PBMCs, obtained before or after stereotactic body radiation therapy (not recorded which). These receptors came from a donor aged 50 or older with non-small cell lung cancer. CDR3s include the opening cysteine and the closing phenylalanine or tryptophan. Each record gives: V gene, clone size, D gene, J gene, CDR3 DNA, CDR3 protein. A D gene is named only where the DNA matches it firmly. Some rows mark clone size as missing; the rest say once, few, many or name a class of expanded clone.

TRBV27	many	TRBD2	TRBJ2-7	TGTGCCAGCAGGGGACTAGCGGGGGCCTACGAGCAGTACTTC	CASRGLAGAYEQYF
TRBV15	many	.	TRBJ1-1	TGTGCCACCAGCAGAGATCGTGGACAGTCGAACACTGAAGCTTTCTTT	CATSRDRGQSNTEAFF
TRBV20-1	many	.	TRBJ1-1	TGCAGTGCTAGACCCCTGGAGATCCTTAACACTGAAGCTTTCTTT	CSARPLEILNTEAFF
TRBV4-1	many	.	TRBJ2-5	TGCGCCAGCAGCCCCCTGGGGAAGACGTACCAAGAGACCCAGTACTTC	CASSPLGKTYQETQYF
TRBV2	many	TRBD2	TRBJ2-3	TGTGCCAGCAGTCGCACTAGCGGGGGGGCCCCAGATACGCAGTATTTT	CASSRTSGGAPDTQYF
TRBV6-1	many	.	TRBJ1-6	TGTGCCAGCAGGCCGAATGAAGCAACTTCACCCCTCCACTTT	CASRPNEATSPLHF
TRBV5-5	.	.	TRBJ1-6	TGTGCCAGCAGCTTGATGTGGGGGGTTAATAATTCACCCCTCCACTTT	CASSLMWGVNNSPLHF
TRBV3-1	once	TRBD2	TRBJ2-3	TGTGCCAGCAGCCTAAGGGCGGGGGGGGATACGCAGTATTTT	CASSLRAGGDTQYF
TRBV28	many	.	TRBJ2-1	TGTGCCAGCAGTCCAAGCTCCTACAATGAGCAGTTCTTC	CASSPSSYNEQFF
TRBV5-1	many	.	TRBJ2-1	TGCGCCAGCGACCTGGGCGGCAGGCAACTACAAAATGAGCAGTTCTTC	CASDLGGRQLQNEQFF
TRBV13	many	.	TRBJ2-7	TGTGCCAGCAGCTTCCCCCCTAGACTTGAGCAGTACTTC	CASSFPPRLEQYF
TRBV5-5	many	.	TRBJ2-3	TGTGCCAGCAGCTTTCGGGAGCCAGGAAGCACAGATACGCAGTATTTT	CASSFREPGSTDTQYF
TRBV5-1	many	TRBD1	TRBJ2-3	TGCGCCAGCAGCTTGACCGTGACAGGGGGCACAGATACGCAGTATTTT	CASSLTVTGGTDTQYF
TRBV20-1	many	TRBD1	TRBJ1-2	TGCAGTGCTGGGCAGACAGGGGATTATGGCTACACCTTC	CSAGQTGDYGYTF
TRBV7-2	many	.	TRBJ1-2	TGTGCCAGCAGCTTCGCAGGTATTGGCTACACCTTC	CASSFAGIGYTF
TRBV3-1	many	.	TRBJ1-2	TGTGCCAGCAGTCATGAGCAGTGGGGGGAGAGAGACTATGGCTACACCTTC	CASSHEQWGERDYGYTF
TRBV6-1	many	.	TRBJ2-1	TGTGCCAGCCCGACGGGATACAATGAGCAGTTCTTC	CASPTGYNEQFF
TRBV4-1	few	TRBD1	TRBJ1-3	TGCGCCAGCAGACCGCCGGGACAGGGGGCCGGAAACACCATATATTTT	CASRPPGQGAGNTIYF
TRBV20-1	many	.	TRBJ1-4	TGCAGTGCTAGACCCCCCGGGCCAGGCAAAAAACTGTTTTTT	CSARPPGPGKKLFF
TRBV28	many	TRBD2	TRBJ2-7	TGTGCCAGCAGTGCGGGAGCCTACGAGCAGTACTTC	CASSAGAYEQYF